These 20 T cell receptor beta chains were all obtained from the same sample, sequenced in a study of cytomegalovirus exposure and HLA in healthy donors. Primers for the PCR totalled 60 Vbeta and 13 Jbeta. TCRdb's table, derived via immunoSEQ multiplex PCR, lists solely in-frame clones and lacks some. The sample comprises 170,000 or so clones, around 84% of which are singletons, and roughly 2.1% rests with the top ten. The specimen sequenced was PBMCs. Receptors were obtained from a young man in good health and CMV-seronegative.

The chain employs TRBV29-1 and TRBJ1-1, with 7 bases fitting TRBD1. Losses at the gene ends were 3 bases for V and 8 bases for J; bases not matched to a gene: 15. Germline CDR1 is SQVTM and CDR2 is ANQGSEA. The CDR3 covers 15 residues. This chain's CDR3 is CSVELIYGTVLEAFF. In nucleotides, the CDR3 is TGCAGCGTTGAGCTGATATATGGGACAGTTCTAGAAGCTTTCTTT.

The chain employs TRBV7-2 and TRBJ2-3; a possible D gene is TRBD2 (6 bases). Germline CDR1 SGHTA, CDR2 FQGNSA. V lost 0 bases, J lost 8 bases, and 18 bases lay in between. The CDR3 sequence is 16 residues long. This chain's CDR3 is CASSLAPGLGQGTQYF. The CDR3 nucleotides read TGTGCCAGCAGCTTAGCGCCGGGACTGGGCCAGGGTACGCAGTATTTT.

This sequence joins TRBV18 and TRBJ1-3, with no clear D. CDR1 KGHSH and CDR2 LQKENI come from the germline V gene. CDR3 length: 15 amino acids. Trimming took 3 bases from V and 4 from J, leaving 13 bases between them. The CDR3 here is CASSPRSVEGNTIYF. Here the CDR3 DNA reads TGTGCCAGCTCACCCCGATCAGTCGAAGGAAACACCATATATTTT.

For the CDR3, the DNA is TGTGCCAGCAGCTTAGACTCTAGCGGGAGGCTCAGTTCCTACAATGAGCAGTTCTTC. Translation gives CASSLDSSGRLSSYNEQFF. The chain has TRBV7-9 and TRBJ2-1; TRBD2 aligns across 11 bases. The ends lost 1 base at V and 1 base at J; junction bases unmatched: 9. This CDR3 has 19 residues. Germline-derived CDR1 and CDR2 are SEHNR and FQNEAQ (reference sequence).

The V gene is TRBV5-1, the J gene TRBJ1-2; 7 bases fit TRBD1. Germline V lookup: CDR1 SGHRS, CDR2 YFSETQ. V was clipped by 2 bases and J by 6 bases; unmatched bases: 4. The CDR3 is 13 residues long. The CDR3 sequence is CASSFTGEDGYTF. The CDR3 DNA reads as TGCGCCAGCAGCTTCACAGGGGAGGATGGCTACACCTTC.

V usage is TRBV27 and J usage is TRBJ2-5, with 10 bases identical to TRBD1. The better agreement between TRBJ2-7 and the DNA end casts doubt on the J call. The CDR3 length is 20 residues. Germline values: CDR1 MNHEY, CDR2 SMNVEV (reference sequence). The CDR3 DNA sequence: TGTGCCAGCAGTCAATCCTACTTAGGACTTCCGGGACAGGGGATCTACGAGCAGTACTTC. This codes for CASSQSYLGLPGQGIYEQYF.

The V gene is TRBV6-6, the J gene TRBJ1-2, with no clear D. The germline CDR1 and CDR2 sequences are MNHNY and SVGAGI (reference sequence). Trimming pared 2 bases from V and 6 bases from J, leaving 13 bases between. The CDR3 is 14 amino acids. The CDR3: CASSYSAGFDGYTF. CDR3 coding DNA: TGTGCCAGCAGTTACAGTGCCGGGTTTGATGGCTACACCTTC.

The V gene is TRBV19, the J gene TRBJ1-5; D not resolved. There are 14 residues in the CDR3. The germline V and J ends were trimmed by 3 bases and 1 base, with 7 bases remaining between them. Germline V gene lookup returns CDR1 LNHDA and CDR2 SQIVND (reference sequence). CDR3 DNA: TGTGCCAGTAGTATGAGGGAGAGCAATCAGCCCCAGCATTTT. It translates to CASSMRESNQPQHF.

The chain employs TRBV4-1 and TRBJ1-1, with 7 bases fitting TRBD1. The J segment lost 5 bases and the V segment lost 0 bases, leaving 6 bases of the junction unmatched. This CDR3 is built from 15 residues. Germline lookup yields CDR1 MGHRA and CDR2 YSYEKL. The CDR3 region is CASSQERGPGTEAFF. The CDR3 coding sequence is TGCGCCAGCAGCCAAGAAAGGGGGCCAGGGACTGAAGCTTTCTTT.

The chain is built from TRBV14 and TRBJ2-1; D is unclear. V lost 3 bases, J lost 13 bases, and 10 bases lay in between. This CDR3 spans 11 amino acids. From germline, CDR1 is SGHDN and CDR2 FVKESK. CDR3 sequence: CASSQRSTQFF. The CDR3 bases are TGTGCCAGCAGCCAGAGATCCACTCAGTTCTTC. The full variable domain, with the rest looked up from reference TRBV14 and TRBJ2-1, is EAGVTQFPSHSVIEKGQTVTLRCDPISGHDNLYWYRRVMGKEIKFLLHFVKESKQDESGMPNNRFLAERTGGTYSTLKVQPAELEDSGVYFCASSQRSTQFFGPGTRLTVL.

The chain is built from TRBV5-1 and TRBJ1-3, with TRBD1 matching 10 bases. Germline V CDR1 and CDR2: SGHRS, YFSETQ. J lost 0 bases, V lost 1 base, and 7 bases had no gene match. This CDR3 has 18 amino acids. CDR3 sequence reads: CASSLTGTGVPSGNTIYF. The CDR3 DNA is TGCGCCAGCAGCTTGACCGGGACAGGGGTCCCCTCTGGAAACACCATATATTTT.

J is TRBJ2-6 and V is TRBV4-1; no clear D. The CDR3 consists of 17 residues. Germline CDR1 reads MGHRA; CDR2 reads YSYEKL. Trimming took 0 bases from V and 0 from J, leaving 9 bases between them. The CDR3 bases are TGCGCCAGCAGCCAAGATTCCGGCGGCTCTGGGGCCAACGTCCTGACTTTC. It encodes CASSQDSGGSGANVLTF.

The rearrangement uses TRBV28 and TRBJ1-4; D might be TRBD1 (6 bases). Trimming cost V 2 bases and J 7 bases, with 11 bases left between them. The germline V gene has CDR1 MDHEN and CDR2 SYDVKM. The CDR3 has 14 residues. CDR3 region: CASSLRDILEKLFF. Written as DNA, the CDR3 is TGTGCCAGCAGTTTAAGGGACATCCTTGAAAAACTGTTTTTT.

In the case of this clone: Other DNA sequences from this sample encode an identical CDR3 as well. The chain couples TRBV28 to TRBJ2-5; D call uncertain. This CDR3 comprises 12 residues. Trimming stripped 1 base from V and 4 bases from J, with 4 bases between. CDR1 MDHEN and CDR2 SYDVKM come from the germline V gene. The CDR3 protein is CASSLLRETQYF. CDR3 coding DNA: TGTGCCAGCAGTTTATTGCGAGAGACCCAGTACTTC.

The chain links TRBV4-2 to TRBJ1-5; 7 nucleotides align to TRBD1. V lost 4 bases and J lost 2; bases outside the gene matches: 8. Per germline, CDR1 LGHNA and CDR2 YNFKEQ. This CDR3 contains 16 residues. In DNA, the CDR3 is TGTGCCAGCAGCCCCGCGACCCAGGGGGGCAATCAGCCCCAGCATTTT. Translation: CASSPATQGGNQPQHF.

The V call is TRBV2, the J call TRBJ1-2; perhaps TRBD1 as D (5 bases). The CDR3 has 14 residues. V lost 2 bases to trimming and J lost 5 bases, with 12 bases between them. Germline CDR1 and CDR2: SNHLY and FYNNEI. The CDR3 region is CASSERVGGYGYTF. CDR3 sequence (DNA): TGTGCCAGCAGTGAAAGGGTGGGGGGGTATGGCTACACCTTC.

The V gene is TRBV28, the J gene TRBJ2-5, with 14 bases lining up with TRBD2. V lost 5 bases, J lost 4 bases, and 9 bases stayed unmatched. The length of the CDR3 is 17 residues. Germline V gives CDR1 MDHEN, CDR2 SYDVKM. The DNA of the CDR3 is TGTGCCAGCAGTCCTCGACTAGCGGGAGGGCCAGGAGAGACCCAGTACTTC. Protein: CASSPRLAGGPGETQYF. The whole variable domain, remainder taken from reference TRBV28 and TRBJ2-5, is DVKVTQSSRYLVKRTGEKVFLECVQDMDHENMFWYRQDPGLGLRLIYFSYDVKMKEKGDIPEGYSVSREKKERFSLILESASTNQTSMYLCASSPRLAGGPGETQYFGPGTRLLVL.

V is TRBV4-3 and J is TRBJ2-2; perhaps TRBD2 as D (6 bases). CDR1 and CDR2 from the germline V gene are LGHNA and YSLEER. The length of the CDR3 is 15 residues. The V gene lost 3 bases and the J gene lost 1 base, with 9 bases spanning the gap. CDR3 loop: CASSQEGQNTGELFF. The CDR3 DNA reads TGCGCCAGCAGCCAGGAGGGGCAGAACACCGGGGAGCTGTTTTTT.

V and J are TRBV19 and TRBJ2-7, with 10 bases fitting TRBD2. The V segment lost 1 base and the J segment 8 bases; nucleotides outside the gene matches: 5. The CDR3 length is 14 residues. Germline V gives CDR1 LNHDA, CDR2 SQIVND (reference sequence). In DNA form, the CDR3 reads TGTGCCAGTAGTATAGCAACTAGCGGGATCAAGCAGTACTTC. It translates to CASSIATSGIKQYF.

The rearrangement uses TRBV28 and TRBJ2-7, with 7 bases that match TRBD2. The CDR3 length is 14 residues. V dropped 7 bases and J dropped 2; count of bases not matched to a gene: 8. Germline assignment: CDR1 MDHEN and CDR2 SYDVKM. The CDR3 loop is CASIPSGAAYEQYF. The DNA of the CDR3 is TGTGCCAGCATCCCAAGCGGGGCCGCCTACGAGCAGTACTTC.